The T cell receptor beta chain described here comes from a study of early T cells in non-severe SARS-CoV-2 infection. Study context: Unsorted whole blood bulk RNA was sequenced, with unpaired chains.

This CDR3 has 13 residues. Per the germline V gene, CDR1 is SGHRS and CDR2 is YFSETQ. Trimming left V 4 bases short and J 8 bases short, with 15 bases between. Concerning this clonotype itself: Its antigen is not identified.

Individual cDNA molecules carried attached unique molecular identifiers. TCRdb independently ran MiXCR on the 5' RACE reads; one entry per CDR3 protein. Of approximately 50,000 distinct CDR3 sequences in the sample, roughly 8% were seen once. General study points: Matches to VDJdb favored anti-spike CD8 responses and missed private and CD4 specificities.

V is TRBV5-1 and J is TRBJ1-1; D may be TRBD1 (5 bases). The sequenced material came from whole blood. This sequence originates from an adult who was a healthcare worker with PCR-confirmed SARS-CoV-2 infection or an uninfected control (not recorded which). This CDR3 is CASSQMTTDEAFF. The CDR3 DNA follows: TGCGCCAGCAGCCAGATGACGACAGACGAAGCTTTCTTT.